The rows below give T cell receptor beta chains drawn from one sample of a study of neurological immune-mediated disorders. One entry per CDR3 protein results from TCRdb running MiXCR on the 5' RACE reads. The repertoire holds over 55,000 distinct CDR3 sequences, with around 10% as singletons. Sequencing was done on a sample of PBMCs. These receptors all stem from a male donor with HTLV-1-associated myelopathy (HAM/TSP). CDR3s include the opening cysteine and the closing phenylalanine or tryptophan. D genes are given only for firm matches. Size tells how often a clone was seen (once, few, many) or the class of an expanded clone, and some rows leave it out.

TRBV10-3,TRBD1,many,TRBJ1-2,TGTGCCATCAGTGATGCAGGGGGCATTGGCTACACCTTC,CAISDAGGIGYTF
TRBV5-1,TRBD1,many,TRBJ2-5,TGCGCCAGCAGCTTGGAAACAGGGGGCCCGGAGACCCAGTACTTC,CASSLETGGPETQYF
TRBV6-2/TRBV6-3,TRBD2,once,TRBJ2-3,TGTGCCAACAAGGCCCGCCTAGGACTAGCGGGAGATAGCACAGATACGCAGTATTTT,CANKARLGLAGDSTDTQYF
TRBV7-2,TRBD1,medium-sized,TRBJ2-5,TGTGCCAGCAGCCCCGGGACAGAAGAGACCCAGTACTTC,CASSPGTEETQYF
TRBV20-1,-,many,TRBJ1-5,TGCAGTGCTAGAACGGACCACAGCAGCAATCAGCCCCAGCATTTT,CSARTDHSSNQPQHF
TRBV20-1,-,-,TRBJ2-7,TGCAGTGCTAGAGGGCAGATATACGAGCAGTACTTC,CSARGQIYEQYF
TRBV7-2,-,many,TRBJ2-3,TGTGCCAGCAGCTTAAGTCGGCGGGCAGATACGCAGTATTTT,CASSLSRRADTQYF
TRBV5-6,-,many,TRBJ2-5,TGTGCCAGCAGCTCGGACAGACAAGAGACCCAGTACTTC,CASSSDRQETQYF
TRBV5-1,TRBD1,many,TRBJ2-5,TGCGCCAGCGGACAGGACCAAGAGACCCAGTACTTC,CASGQDQETQYF
TRBV3-1,-,many,TRBJ1-1,TGTGCCAGCAGCCAAGTCCCGGGGGTGGAATATGCTGAAGCTTTCTTT,CASSQVPGVEYAEAFF
TRBV6-1,-,many,TRBJ2-7,TGTGCCAGCAGTGCCAACTCCTACGAGCAGTACTTC,CASSANSYEQYF
TRBV5-1,-,many,TRBJ1-6,TGCGCCAGCAGCTTGTCCGGGTCAGCAACACCCCTCCACTTT,CASSLSGSATPLHF
TRBV5-4,-,once,TRBJ1-1,TGTGCCAGCAGCTGGACACCGGGCAGCATGAACACTGAAGCTCTCTTT,CASSWTPGSMNTEALF
TRBV5-1,TRBD2,once,TRBJ2-1,TGCGCCAGCAGCCCCGCGGGGGGCCGGTACGCTGAGCAGTTCTTC,CASSPAGGRYAEQFF
TRBV18,-,-,TRBJ1-2,TGTGCCAGCTCCCATAAACAGGGAAGGGATGGCTACACCTTC,CASSHKQGRDGYTF
TRBV20-1,TRBD2,many,TRBJ2-7,TGCAGTGCTAGAGATGTCCTAGCGGGGGACACCTACGAGCAGTACTTC,CSARDVLAGDTYEQYF
TRBV20-1,TRBD2,many,TRBJ2-3,TGCAGTGCCGACGGGACTAGTGACACAGATACGCAGTATTTT,CSADGTSDTDTQYF
TRBV10-3,-,many,TRBJ1-1,TGTGCCATCAGACAACTCGAGGTGAACACTGAAGCTTTCTTT,CAIRQLEVNTEAFF
TRBV5-6,-,many,TRBJ2-1,TGTGCCAGCAGCCTGCCGAGCCTTAAATGGCCGTTCTTC,CASSLPSLKWPFF
TRBV12-3/TRBV12-4,-,many,TRBJ1-5,TGTGCCAGCAGTCAGGGGTCCCTTAGCAATCAGCCCCAGCATTTT,CASSQGSLSNQPQHF
TRBV10-3,TRBD1,many,TRBJ2-5,TGTGCCATCAGTTGGGGACAGCAAGAGACCCAGTACTTC,CAISWGQQETQYF
TRBV7-9,-,many,TRBJ1-2,TGTGCCAGCAGCTTAGAGGAGGGAAACTATGGCTACACCTTC,CASSLEEGNYGYTF
TRBV4-3,-,many,TRBJ1-1,TGCGCCAGCAGCCACGGGTTCGGGGGAAACACTGAAGCTTTCTTT,CASSHGFGGNTEAFF
TRBV2,TRBD1,-,TRBJ1-2,TGTGCCAGCCTCCCAGGGAGGGACAGGGGGCGAGCAGATTATGGCTACACCTTC,CASLPGRDRGRADYGYTF
TRBV7-2,-,many,TRBJ1-6,TGTGCCAGCAGCTTATACCGGGGGACGTATAATTCACCCCTCCACTTT,CASSLYRGTYNSPLHF
TRBV5-1,-,many,TRBJ1-1,TGCGCCAGCAGCTTGTCCTCAGGGGTAACGCCACGAGCTGAAGCTTTCTTT,CASSLSSGVTPRAEAFF
TRBV5-1,-,many,TRBJ2-7,TGCGCCAGCAGCTTGGGGTTGCGTGAGCAGTACTTC,CASSLGLREQYF
TRBV29-1,-,many,TRBJ2-5,TGCAGCGGCCGGGACAACCAAGAGACCCAGTACTTC,CSGRDNQETQYF